What follows are 21 T cell receptor beta chains derived from one specimen sequenced in a study of blood T cell repertoires in COVID-19. TCRdb's copy holds only in-frame clones and misses some; the assay was immunoSEQ multiplex PCR. This sample has about 230,000 clones; 85% occur once, and the top ten carry 5.1%. The specimen sequenced was peripheral blood. The receptors were gathered from a man aged 50 to 60 with COVID-19, enrolled during active disease.

The chain joins TRBV13 to TRBJ1-3; maybe TRBD1 (5 bases). The V end lost 3 bases, the J end lost 0 bases, and 18 bases lay between the germline ends. CDR1 is PRHDT, CDR2 FYEKMQ, per germline (reference sequence). The CDR3 is 18 residues long. CDR3: CASSLDSRDSSSGNTIYF. The DNA of the CDR3 is TGTGCCAGCAGCTTGGACTCGCGGGACTCGAGCTCTGGAAACACCATATATTTT.

The CDR3 region has the DNA TGTGCCAGCAGACCCGGACAGGGTATGTCCTACAATGAGCAGTTCTTC. Translating gives CASRPGQGMSYNEQFF. V and J are TRBV2 and TRBJ2-1; 8 bases match TRBD1. V lost 6 bases to trimming and J lost 1 base; unmatched junction nucleotides: 8. In germline, CDR1 is SNHLY, CDR2 FYNNEI. The CDR3 has 16 residues.

J is TRBJ1-5 and V is TRBV28; 10 bases line up with TRBD1. V was pared by 5 bases and J by 5 bases, with 9 bases of the junction left unmatched. This CDR3 contains 16 residues. Germline V gene sequence: CDR1 MDHEN, CDR2 SYDVKM. CDR3 nucleotides: TGTGCCAGCAGTGACAACGACAGGGGGCTAGATCAGCCCCAGCATTTT. It yields the protein CASSDNDRGLDQPQHF.

The chain uses TRBV25-1 and TRBJ2-7; D may be TRBD1 (6 bases). Between the trimmed V and J ends, which lost 4 bases and 1 base, there was a span of 11 bases. Germline values: CDR1 MGHDK, CDR2 SYGVNS. The length of the CDR3 is 14 residues. The CDR3 loop reads CASSGVGGSYEQYF. DNA for the CDR3: TGTGCCAGCAGTGGGGTAGGGGGTTCCTACGAGCAGTACTTC.

The chain uses TRBV2 and TRBJ1-3; D might be TRBD1 (5 bases). The V and J ends lost 6 bases and 4 bases respectively, with 19 bases between them. Germline CDR1 reads SNHLY; CDR2 reads FYNNEI. This CDR3 is built from 16 residues. The CDR3 loop reads CASSDVGLTGGNTIYF. DNA for the CDR3: TGTGCCAGCAGCGACGTGGGACTGACGGGAGGAAACACCATATATTTT.

The V gene is TRBV11-2, the J gene TRBJ2-1; 8 nucleotides agree with TRBD1. J was trimmed by 0 bases and V by 5 bases; bases with no gene match: 6. CDR3 length equals 16 residues. The germline V gene encodes CDR1 SGHAT and CDR2 FQNNGV. For the CDR3, the DNA is TGTGCCAGCAGCCCACGGGACAGGAGCTCCTACAATGAGCAGTTCTTC. Encoded protein: CASSPRDRSSYNEQFF.

The rearrangement links TRBV27 to TRBJ2-3; possible D gene TRBD1, 7 bases. Germline assignment: CDR1 MNHEY and CDR2 SMNVEV (reference sequence). V lost 2 bases to trimming and J lost 2 bases, with 14 bases between them. This CDR3 has 16 amino acids. The CDR3 here is CASSLGAGQFTDTQYF. DNA for the CDR3: TGTGCCAGCAGTTTAGGGGCGGGACAGTTCACAGATACGCAGTATTTT.

This sequence joins TRBV28 and TRBJ2-7; D possibly corresponds to TRBD1 (5 bases). CDR3 length: 14 residues. CDR1 and CDR2 from the germline V gene are MDHEN and SYDVKM. Trimming left V 6 bases short and J 0 bases short, with 12 bases between. The CDR3 nucleotides are TGTGCCAGCAGGAACTCTGGGGCCTCCTACGAGCAGTACTTC. As protein: CASRNSGASYEQYF. The full variable domain, in which reference TRBV28 and TRBJ2-7 provide the parts outside the CDR3, is DVKVTQSSRYLVKRTGEKVFLECVQDMDHENMFWYRQDPGLGLRLIYFSYDVKMKEKGDIPEGYSVSREKKERFSLILESASTNQTSMYLCASRNSGASYEQYFGPGTRLTVT.

The J gene is TRBJ2-2, the V gene TRBV3-1 (or the pseudogene TRBV3-2), with TRBD1 identical over 7 bases. J lost 0 bases, V lost 6 bases, and 1 base had no gene match. The length of the CDR3 is 14 residues. The germline V gene has CDR1 LGHDT and CDR2 YNNKEL (reference sequence). CDR3 nucleotide sequence: TGTGCCAGCAGAGGGGGCGCGAACACCGGGGAGCTGTTTTTT. Translation: CASRGGANTGELFF.

A few counts support this clone. The chain combines TRBV28 with TRBJ1-1, with 8 bases that match TRBD1. V was pared by 5 bases and J by 4 bases, with 3 bases of the junction left unmatched. Germline assignment: CDR1 MDHEN and CDR2 SYDVKM. The length of the CDR3 is 13 residues. Written as DNA, the CDR3 is TGTGCCAGCAGTATCGACAGGGGCACTGAAGCTTTCTTT. It yields the protein CASSIDRGTEAFF. The variable domain in full, with the rest retrieved from reference TRBV28 and TRBJ1-1, is DVKVTQSSRYLVKRTGEKVFLECVQDMDHENMFWYRQDPGLGLRLIYFSYDVKMKEKGDIPEGYSVSREKKERFSLILESASTNQTSMYLCASSIDRGTEAFFGQGTRLTVV.

The chain is built from TRBV10-3 and TRBJ1-2; D is possibly TRBD1 (6 bases). Germline V gene data show CDR1 as ENHRY and CDR2 as SYGVKD. Trimming stripped 4 bases from V and 1 base from J, with 7 bases between. The CDR3 covers 13 residues. This CDR3 reads CAISGQDNYGYTF. DNA of the CDR3: TGTGCCATCAGTGGACAGGATAACTATGGCTACACCTTC.

The CDR3 here is CASSWTYSGHRMNQETQYF. CDR3 bases: TGTGCCAGCAGCTGGACATACTCAGGCCACCGGATGAACCAAGAGACCCAGTACTTC. This chain uses TRBV6-6 with TRBJ2-5, with D perhaps matching TRBD1 (5 bases). This CDR3 region has 19 residues. The germline V gene encodes CDR1 MNHNY and CDR2 SVGAGI (reference sequence). The V gene lost 6 bases and the J gene lost 0 bases, with 26 bases spanning the gap.

This sequence joins TRBV6-5 and TRBJ2-7; D uncertain. Germline V lookup: CDR1 MNHEY, CDR2 SVGAGI. Trimming left V 8 bases short and J 1 base short, with 12 bases between. This CDR3 is 13 amino acids long. CDR3 in DNA: TGTGCCAGCCGGTGGCGAGCGTCCTACGAGCAGTACTTC. It codes for CASRWRASYEQYF.

CDR3 in amino acids: CASSEWVATGNTEAFF. The CDR3 bases are TGTGCCAGCAGTGAATGGGTAGCGACAGGAAACACTGAAGCTTTCTTT. The chain links TRBV25-1 to TRBJ1-1; the D gene is possibly TRBD1 (6 bases). CDR1 and CDR2 from the germline V gene are MGHDK and SYGVNS. The V gene lost 1 base and the J gene lost 2 bases, with 14 bases spanning the gap. The CDR3 length is 16 residues. Filled out from reference TRBV25-1 and TRBJ1-1, the complete variable domain reads EADIYQTPRYLVIGTGKKITLECSQTMGHDKMYWYQQDPGMELHLIHYSYGVNSTEKGDLSSESTVSRIRTEHFPLTLESARPSHTSQYLCASSEWVATGNTEAFFGQGTRLTVV.

The chain couples TRBV7-9 to TRBJ2-7, with 9 bases aligning to TRBD2. Germline CDR1 and CDR2: SEHNR and FQNEAQ (reference sequence). J lost 7 bases, V lost 5 bases, and 9 bases had no gene match. This CDR3 contains 14 residues. For the CDR3, the DNA is TGTGCCAGCAGCGAAGGGACTAGCCCCCAGGAGCAGTACTTC. This encodes CASSEGTSPQEQYF.

This sequence joins TRBV6-2 or TRBV6-3 and TRBJ1-2; weak D call: TRBD1 (6 bases). The CDR3 contains 14 residues. Germline V lookup: CDR1 MNHEY, CDR2 SVGEGT. Trimming took off 2 bases at V and 8 bases at J, with 15 bases between the two ends. CDR3 coding DNA: TGTGCCAGCAGTTACCCCCCCCCAGGGGTCGGCTACACCTTC. Its protein is CASSYPPPGVGYTF.

The chain joins TRBV5-4 to TRBJ2-3; D is uncertain. V was clipped by 2 bases and J by 5 bases, with 12 bases between them. From germline, CDR1 is SGHNT and CDR2 YYREEE (reference sequence). The CDR3 extends over 14 amino acids. CDR3 bases: TGTGCCAGCAGCTTAATTAGCTCCCGAGATACGCAGTATTTT. Translating it yields CASSLISSRDTQYF.

In its sample, this clone was seen a few times. The chain links TRBV5-6 to TRBJ1-2, with TRBD1 identical over 9 bases. V lost 4 bases, J lost 6 bases, and 4 bases stayed unmatched. Germline CDR1 and CDR2: SGHDT and YYEEEE. This CDR3 is built from 13 residues. CDR3 residues: CASSRDRVNGYTF. CDR3 bases: TGTGCCAGCAGCCGGGACAGGGTCAATGGCTACACCTTC.

This chain connects TRBV4-3 to TRBJ1-5; D gene uncertain. The V gene's germline CDR1 is LGHNA and CDR2 YSLEER. The length of the CDR3 is 16 residues. V was shortened by 0 bases and J by 6 bases, with 15 bases between the two germline ends. CDR3 bases: TGCGCCAGCAGCCAAGATTTCGAGGGTTCGGGTCAGCCCCAGCATTTT. Encoded protein: CASSQDFEGSGQPQHF.

This sequence joins TRBV6-1 and TRBJ1-4; unclear D gene. V was clipped by 2 bases and J by 5 bases, with 6 bases between them. Germline values: CDR1 MNHNS, CDR2 SASEGT. The CDR3 contains 13 residues. Written as DNA, the CDR3 is TGTGCCAGCAGTGAAAGAGAGAATGAAAAACTGTTTTTT. Residues: CASSERENEKLFF.

The V call is TRBV3-1 (or the pseudogene TRBV3-2), the J call TRBJ2-3; D not resolved. The CDR3 covers 15 residues. CDR1 is LGHDT and CDR2 is YNNKEL in the germline V gene (reference sequence). The V and J ends lost 7 bases and 0 bases respectively, with 14 bases between them. CDR3 in amino acids: CASTSASGSTDTQYF. CDR3 in DNA: TGTGCCAGCACGAGCGCGAGTGGGAGCACAGATACGCAGTATTTT.